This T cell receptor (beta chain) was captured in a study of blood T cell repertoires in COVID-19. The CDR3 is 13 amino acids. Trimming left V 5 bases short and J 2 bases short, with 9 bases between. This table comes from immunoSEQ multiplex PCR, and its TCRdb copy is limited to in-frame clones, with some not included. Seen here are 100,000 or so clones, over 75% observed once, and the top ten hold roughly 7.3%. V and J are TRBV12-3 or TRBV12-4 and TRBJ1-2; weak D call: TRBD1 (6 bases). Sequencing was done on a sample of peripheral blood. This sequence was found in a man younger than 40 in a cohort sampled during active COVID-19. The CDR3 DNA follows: TGTGCCAGCAGTATGGGGGCGAACTATGGCTACACCTTC. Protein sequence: CASSMGANYGYTF.